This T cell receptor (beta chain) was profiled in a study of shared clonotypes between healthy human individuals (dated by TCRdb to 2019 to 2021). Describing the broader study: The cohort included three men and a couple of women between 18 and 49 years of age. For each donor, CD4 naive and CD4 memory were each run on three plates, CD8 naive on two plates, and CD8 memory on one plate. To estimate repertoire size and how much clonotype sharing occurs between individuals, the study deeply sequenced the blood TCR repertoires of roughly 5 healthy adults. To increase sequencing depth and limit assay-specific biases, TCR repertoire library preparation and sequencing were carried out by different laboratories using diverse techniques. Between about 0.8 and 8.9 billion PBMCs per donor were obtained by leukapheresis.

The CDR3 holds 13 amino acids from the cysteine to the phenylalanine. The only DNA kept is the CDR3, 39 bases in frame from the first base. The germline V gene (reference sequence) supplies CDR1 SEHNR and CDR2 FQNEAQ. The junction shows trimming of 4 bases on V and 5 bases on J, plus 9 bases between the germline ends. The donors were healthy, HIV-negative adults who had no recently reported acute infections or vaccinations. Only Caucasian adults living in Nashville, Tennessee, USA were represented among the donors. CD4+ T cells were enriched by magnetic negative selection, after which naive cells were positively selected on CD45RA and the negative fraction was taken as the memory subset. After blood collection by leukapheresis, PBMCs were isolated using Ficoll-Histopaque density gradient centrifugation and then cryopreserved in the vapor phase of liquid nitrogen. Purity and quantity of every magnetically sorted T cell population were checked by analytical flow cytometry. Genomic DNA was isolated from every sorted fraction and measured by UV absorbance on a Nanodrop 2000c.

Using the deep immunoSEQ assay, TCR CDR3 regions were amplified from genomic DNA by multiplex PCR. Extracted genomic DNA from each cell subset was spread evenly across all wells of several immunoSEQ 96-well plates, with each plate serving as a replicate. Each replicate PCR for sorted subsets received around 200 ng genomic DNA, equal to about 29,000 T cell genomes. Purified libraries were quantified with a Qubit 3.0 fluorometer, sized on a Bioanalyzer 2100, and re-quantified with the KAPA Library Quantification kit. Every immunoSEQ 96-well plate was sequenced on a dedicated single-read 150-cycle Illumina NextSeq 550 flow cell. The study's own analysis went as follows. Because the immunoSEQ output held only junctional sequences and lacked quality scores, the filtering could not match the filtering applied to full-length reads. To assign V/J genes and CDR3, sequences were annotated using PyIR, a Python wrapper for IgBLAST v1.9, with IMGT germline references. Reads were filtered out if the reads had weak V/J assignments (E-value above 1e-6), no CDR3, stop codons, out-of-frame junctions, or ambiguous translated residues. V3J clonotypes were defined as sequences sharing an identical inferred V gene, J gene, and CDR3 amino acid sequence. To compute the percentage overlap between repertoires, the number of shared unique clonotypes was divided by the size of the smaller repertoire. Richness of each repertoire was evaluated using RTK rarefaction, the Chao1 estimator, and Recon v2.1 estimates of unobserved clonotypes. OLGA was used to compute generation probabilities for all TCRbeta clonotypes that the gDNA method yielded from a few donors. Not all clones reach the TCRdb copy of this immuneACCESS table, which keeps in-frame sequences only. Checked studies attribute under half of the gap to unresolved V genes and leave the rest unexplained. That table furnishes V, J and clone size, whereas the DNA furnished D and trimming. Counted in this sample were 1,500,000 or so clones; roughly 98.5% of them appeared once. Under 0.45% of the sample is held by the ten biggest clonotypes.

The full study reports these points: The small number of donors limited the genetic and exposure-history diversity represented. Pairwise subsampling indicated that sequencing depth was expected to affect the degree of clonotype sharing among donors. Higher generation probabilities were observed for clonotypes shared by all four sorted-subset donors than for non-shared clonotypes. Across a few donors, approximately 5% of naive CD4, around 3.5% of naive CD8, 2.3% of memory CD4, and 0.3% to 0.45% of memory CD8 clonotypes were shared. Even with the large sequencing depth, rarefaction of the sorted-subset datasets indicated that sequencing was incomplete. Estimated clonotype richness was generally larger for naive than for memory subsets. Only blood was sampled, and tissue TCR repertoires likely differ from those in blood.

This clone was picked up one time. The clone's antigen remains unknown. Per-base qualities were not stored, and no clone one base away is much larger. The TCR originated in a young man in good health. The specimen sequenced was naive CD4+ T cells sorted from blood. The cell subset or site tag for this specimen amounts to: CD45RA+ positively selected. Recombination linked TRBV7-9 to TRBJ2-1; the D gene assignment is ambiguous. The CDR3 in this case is CASSSKSNNEQFF. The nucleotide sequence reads TGTGCCAGCAGCTCCAAATCCAACAATGAGCAGTTCTTC.